A single sample gave rise to the 19 T cell receptor beta chains below, sequenced in a study of blood T cell repertoires in COVID-19. The assay was immunoSEQ multiplex PCR, and TCRdb's table has in-frame clones only and misses some. The data show over 45,000 clones, with about 87% seen just once and roughly 3.7% held by the top ten. Sequencing was performed on peripheral blood. These receptors were collected from a man between 35 and 55 years old with COVID-19, enrolled during active disease.

This clone has just a few counts. This chain connects TRBV5-1 to TRBJ2-2, with D possibly matching TRBD2 (5 bases). There are 16 residues in the CDR3. Per the germline V gene, CDR1 is SGHRS and CDR2 is YFSETQ. V lost 2 bases, J lost 6 bases, and 17 bases lay in between. CDR3 loop: CASSFGLGRGAGELFF. The CDR3, as DNA: TGCGCCAGCAGCTTTGGCCTAGGACGGGGTGCCGGGGAGCTGTTTTTT.

The rearrangement joins TRBV6-2 or TRBV6-3 to TRBJ1-5, with 7 bases that match TRBD1. Germline V gene lookup returns CDR1 MNHEY and CDR2 SVGEGT. With 4 bases clipped from V and 2 bases from J, the junction kept 5 bases outside the gene matches. CDR3 size: 15 residues. The CDR3 sequence: CASSSAGGGNQPQHF. In nucleotides, the CDR3 is TGTGCCAGCAGTTCGGCAGGGGGAGGCAATCAGCCCCAGCATTTT.

The rearrangement links TRBV11-2 to TRBJ2-7; no clear D. V shed 5 bases and J shed 5 bases, with 7 bases lying between them. From germline, CDR1 is SGHAT and CDR2 FQNNGV. The CDR3 sequence is 11 residues long. The CDR3 DNA is TGTGCCAGCAGCACTGCCCACGAGCAGTACTTC. This translates into CASSTAHEQYF.

This chain uses TRBV5-6 with TRBJ2-1; the match to TRBD2 covers 8 bases. Germline loops: CDR1 SGHDT, CDR2 YYEEEE. The trim removed 3 bases at V and 5 bases at J, leaving 13 bases unmatched. The CDR3 has 17 amino acids. DNA for the CDR3: TGTGCCAGCAGCTCCCCGATGAGGAGCGGGGGCAACAATGAGCAGTTCTTC. As protein: CASSSPMRSGGNNEQFF.

For the CDR3, the DNA is TGTGCCAGCAGCAGATTACAGGGGGCGAAGGGGAACACTGAAGCTTTCTTT. Translating gives CASSRLQGAKGNTEAFF. The chain employs TRBV5-6 and TRBJ1-1; 9 bases fit TRBD1. The CDR3 sequence is 17 residues long. Trimming removed 4 bases from V and 1 base from J; junction bases left unmatched: 11. Germline-derived CDR1 and CDR2 are SGHDT and YYEEEE.

The J gene is TRBJ1-1, the V gene TRBV27; D is uncertain. The CDR3 is made up of 14 amino acids. Germline V gene lookup returns CDR1 MNHEY and CDR2 SMNVEV (reference sequence). The V end lost 5 bases, the J end lost 0 bases, and 10 bases lay between the germline ends. The CDR3 protein is CASSPQMMNTEAFF. Written as DNA, the CDR3 is TGTGCCAGCAGTCCACAGATGATGAACACTGAAGCTTTCTTT.

The V call is TRBV9, the J call TRBJ2-1, with a tentative D call TRBD1 (7 bases). Trimming left V 1 base short and J 7 bases short, with 18 bases between. Germline V lookup: CDR1 SGDLS, CDR2 YYNGEE. There are 16 residues in the CDR3. The CDR3 DNA sequence: TGTGCCAGCAGCGTAAGGGCAGGGGGGAATAGAAATGAGCAGTTCTTC. This translates into CASSVRAGGNRNEQFF.

The chain has TRBV7-9 and TRBJ1-1; D is perhaps TRBD1 (6 bases). V gave up 7 bases and J gave up 4 bases, with 22 bases separating them. CDR3 size: 16 residues. In germline, CDR1 is SEHNR, CDR2 FQNEAQ (reference sequence). The CDR3: CASNPRQVGSGTEAFF. CDR3 in DNA: TGTGCCAGCAACCCCCGACAGGTCGGTTCGGGCACTGAAGCTTTCTTT.

The chain uses TRBV30 and TRBJ2-2; 8 positions match TRBD1. J lost 5 bases, V lost 3 bases, and 5 bases had no gene match. The V gene's germline CDR1 is GTSNPN and CDR2 SVGIG (reference sequence). This CDR3 spans 14 amino acids. DNA of the CDR3: TGTGCCTGGAGCCAAACAGGGGGGACCGGGGAGCTGTTTTTT. As protein: CAWSQTGGTGELFF.

This CDR3 reads CASSAWTGTEAQHF. Written as DNA, the CDR3 is TGTGCCAGTAGTGCCTGGACCGGGACAGAGGCCCAGCATTTT. The V gene is TRBV19, the J gene TRBJ1-5, with TRBD1 matching 7 bases. V was pared by 5 bases and J by 11 bases, with 12 bases of the junction left unmatched. CDR3 length: 14 residues. Germline CDR1 is LNHDA and CDR2 is SQIVND (reference sequence).

The chain uses TRBV6-5 and TRBJ2-5; 7 nucleotides agree with TRBD1. The CDR3 runs to 11 residues. J gave up 5 bases and V 6 bases, and 0 bases lay outside the gene matches. Germline assignment: CDR1 MNHEY and CDR2 SVGAGI. Here the CDR3 reads CASRDRETQYF. CDR3 DNA: TGTGCCAGCAGGGACAGGGAGACCCAGTACTTC.

This chain links TRBV10-3 with TRBJ1-2; 7 positions match TRBD1. Germline V gives CDR1 ENHRY, CDR2 SYGVKD. The CDR3 spans 13 residues. The V gene end was trimmed by 2 bases and the J gene end by 6 bases; junction bases not matched to a gene: 3. Here the CDR3 reads CAISEEGANGYTF. As DNA, the CDR3 is TGTGCCATCAGTGAGGAGGGGGCCAATGGCTACACCTTC.

V and J are TRBV27 and TRBJ2-7; tentative D call: TRBD1 (7 bases). Germline CDR1 is MNHEY and CDR2 is SMNVEV (reference sequence). This CDR3 has 15 residues. Deletions cut 7 bases from V and 6 bases from J, with 22 bases between. The CDR3 sequence: CASIPRGGQGGEQYF. CDR3 in DNA: TGTGCCAGCATCCCCCGTGGGGGTCAGGGGGGCGAGCAGTACTTC.

The rearrangement links TRBV12-3 or TRBV12-4 to TRBJ2-2; TRBD1 agrees at 9 bases. The CDR3 covers 13 residues. The ends lost 8 bases at V and 4 bases at J; junction bases unmatched: 2. Here the CDR3 DNA reads TGTGCCAGCCAACAGGGGGCCACCGGGGAGCTGTTTTTT. Its translation is CASQQGATGELFF.

The chain combines TRBV5-8 with TRBJ2-5; D is perhaps TRBD2 (6 bases). There are 15 residues in the CDR3. Trimming cost V 0 bases and J 7 bases, with 16 bases left between them. In germline, CDR1 is SGHTS, CDR2 YDEGEE. The CDR3, as DNA: TGTGCCAGCAGCTTGGCTGGTCCCCAAGCGGGGACCCAGTACTTC. This gives the protein CASSLAGPQAGTQYF.

The chain joins TRBV6-1 to TRBJ2-1; TRBD2 aligns across 8 bases. The V segment lost 4 bases and the J segment 0 bases; nucleotides outside the gene matches: 5. CDR1 and CDR2 (germline): MNHNS, SASEGT. This CDR3 comprises 16 residues. The CDR3 loop is CASSGRGGSSYNEQFF. CDR3 DNA: TGTGCCAGCAGTGGCCGGGGGGGGAGCTCCTACAATGAGCAGTTCTTC.

J is TRBJ2-3 and V is TRBV3-1 (or the pseudogene TRBV3-2), with D perhaps TRBD1 (6 bases). V lost 2 bases to trimming and J lost 2 bases, with 11 bases between them. The CDR3 extends over 15 amino acids. The germline V gene encodes CDR1 LGHDT and CDR2 YNNKEL (reference sequence). The CDR3 loop is CASSQLGHFTDTQYF. The CDR3 DNA sequence: TGTGCCAGCAGCCAATTGGGACATTTCACAGATACGCAGTATTTT.

There are many counts of this clone. The chain uses TRBV6-5 and TRBJ1-1; TRBD1 agrees at 7 bases. The CDR3 is 15 residues long. V was clipped by 7 bases and J by 4 bases; unmatched bases: 12. Per germline, CDR1 MNHEY and CDR2 SVGAGI. The CDR3, as DNA: TGTGCCAGCACAACTTCCGGGACAGTCGCCACTGAAGCTTTCTTT. Residues: CASTTSGTVATEAFF.

In DNA, the CDR3 is TGTGCCTGGAGTGCCAGGGGTTTCTATGGCTACACCTTC. Its protein product is CAWSARGFYGYTF. The V and J genes are TRBV30 and TRBJ1-2, with D possibly matching TRBD1 (6 bases). This CDR3 is built from 13 residues. CDR1 and CDR2 (germline): GTSNPN, SVGIG (reference sequence). Between the trimmed V and J ends, which lost 1 base and 4 bases, there was a span of 10 bases.